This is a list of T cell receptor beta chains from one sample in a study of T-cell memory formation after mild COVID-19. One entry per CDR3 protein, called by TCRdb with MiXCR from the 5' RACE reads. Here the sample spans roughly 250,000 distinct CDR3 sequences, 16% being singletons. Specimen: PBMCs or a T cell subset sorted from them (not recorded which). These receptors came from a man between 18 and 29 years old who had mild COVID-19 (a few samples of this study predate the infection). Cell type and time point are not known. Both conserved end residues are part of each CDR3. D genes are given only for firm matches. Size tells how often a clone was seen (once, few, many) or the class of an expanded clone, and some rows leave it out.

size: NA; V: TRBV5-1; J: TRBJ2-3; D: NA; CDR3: CASSVTGRTDTQYF; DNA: TGCGCCAGCAGCGTTACAGGGCGCACAGATACGCAGTATTTT
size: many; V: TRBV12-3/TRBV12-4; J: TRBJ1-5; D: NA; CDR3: CASSRGQPQHF; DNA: TGTGCCAGTAGCAGGGGTCAGCCCCAGCATTTT
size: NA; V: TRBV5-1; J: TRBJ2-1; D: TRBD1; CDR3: CASSQDREDNEQFF; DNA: TGCGCCAGCTCTCAGGACAGGGAGGACAATGAGCAGTTCTTC
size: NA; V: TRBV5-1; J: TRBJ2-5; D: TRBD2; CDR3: CASSNGGGQETQYF; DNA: TGCGCCAGCAGCAACGGGGGGGGCCAAGAGACCCAGTACTTC
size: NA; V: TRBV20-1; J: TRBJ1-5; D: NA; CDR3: CSASQANQPQHF; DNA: TGCAGTGCTAGCCAGGCAAATCAGCCCCAGCATTTT
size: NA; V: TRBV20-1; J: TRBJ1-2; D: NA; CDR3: CSASRQSNYGYTF; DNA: TGCAGTGCTAGCCGACAGTCTAACTATGGCTACACCTTC
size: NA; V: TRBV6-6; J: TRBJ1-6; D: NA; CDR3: CASAGPSLDPLHF; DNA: TGTGCCAGCGCCGGGCCTTCCCTCGATCCCCTCCACTTT
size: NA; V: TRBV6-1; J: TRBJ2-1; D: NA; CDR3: CASRSRVSSYNEQFF; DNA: TGTGCCAGCAGATCGCGGGTGAGCTCCTACAATGAGCAGTTCTTC
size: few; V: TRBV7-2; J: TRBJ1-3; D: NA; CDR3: CASSLVDSSSGNTIYF; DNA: TGTGCCAGCAGCTTAGTTGACAGTAGTTCTGGAAACACCATATATTTT
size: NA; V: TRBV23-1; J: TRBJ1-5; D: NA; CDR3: CASSQCGGSQPQHF; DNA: TGCGCCAGCAGTCAATGCGGGGGAAGTCAGCCCCAGCATTTT
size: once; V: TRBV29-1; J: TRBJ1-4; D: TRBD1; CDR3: CSVQGGAHNEKLFF; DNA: TGCAGCGTTCAAGGGGGCGCCCATAATGAAAAACTGTTTTTT
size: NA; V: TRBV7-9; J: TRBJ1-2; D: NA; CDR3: CVSSLYGYTF; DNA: TGTGTCAGCAGCCTTTATGGCTACACCTTC
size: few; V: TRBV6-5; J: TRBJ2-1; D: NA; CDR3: CASSYRSGTYEFAANEQFF; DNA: TGTGCCAGCAGTTACCGCTCCGGGACATATGAATTTGCGGCCAATGAGCAGTTCTTC
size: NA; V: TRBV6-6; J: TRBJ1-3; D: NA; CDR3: CASSSKGLAGNTIYF; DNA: TGTGCCAGCAGTTCCAAGGGGCTTGCTGGAAACACCATATATTTT
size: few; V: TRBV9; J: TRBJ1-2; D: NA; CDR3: CASSTLGRNGYTF; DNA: TGTGCCAGCAGCACCCTTGGACGAAATGGCTACACCTTC
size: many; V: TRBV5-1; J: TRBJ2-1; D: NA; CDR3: CASSLRPDLSYNEQFF; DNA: TGCGCCAGCAGCTTGCGTCCTGACCTCTCCTACAATGAGCAGTTCTTC